This T cell receptor (beta chain) originates from a study of blood T cells in healthy people across ages. Overall study results and limits: Observed TCR beta diversity per million T cells went down as age went up. This fall followed a roughly linear course with age.

Germline lookup yields CDR1 SGHTA and CDR2 FQGNSA. V lost 8 bases, J lost 0 bases, and 17 bases lay in between. The CDR3 is 15 amino acids. As regards this clonotype: As yet, its antigen is unknown.

The donors, healthy Caucasians from Russia, were aged about 6 to 95. Isolating PBMCs gave at least 7 million of these cells per sample. A second 7 to 11 cycle PCR used barcoded and J-beta primers. From the 5' RACE reads, TCRdb called clonotypes with MiXCR, one entry per CDR3 protein. The sample contains some 1.7 million distinct CDR3 sequences, under 30% of which appear only once. Source material: blood. This clonotype was obtained from a woman aged 25 to 39 in good health. The chain links TRBV7-2 to TRBJ2-7; D is unresolved. The CDR3 coding sequence is TGTGCCAGCTCCCCTCGGAGTTTTGGCTCCTACGAGCAGTACTTC. Translation gives CASSPRSFGSYEQYF.